Listed below are T cell receptor beta chains from one sample, sequenced in a study of cytomegalovirus exposure and HLA in healthy donors. Sequencing was performed with immunoSEQ multiplex PCR; in TCRdb, only in-frame clones are kept and a portion is missing. The table records 150,000 or so clones, around 72% of them present only once. Input material: PBMCs. All receptors derive from a man aged 35 to 55 in good health and CMV-seropositive. The CDR3 runs from the conserved cysteine through the conserved F or W. Fields, in order: clone size, J gene, V gene, D gene, CDR3 DNA, CDR3 protein. The D gene is left open where the match is weak. Not every row has a clone size; where given, it reads once, few, many or a size class.

few | TRBJ1-1 | TRBV10-3 | TRBD1 | TGTGCCATCAGTGGACCCACACAGGGGGGCCTTTGGGCTGAAGCTTTCTTT | CAISGPTQGGLWAEAFF
. | TRBJ1-2 | TRBV27 | TRBD1 | TGTGCCAGCAGACCTCAAGACAGGGGGAAATGGGGCTACACCTTC | CASRPQDRGKWGYTF
few | TRBJ1-1 | TRBV29-1 | TRBD1 | TGCAGCGTTGAGGCTAGAGCGGACAGGGAAGCTGAAGCTTTCTTT | CSVEARADREAEAFF
. | TRBJ2-5 | TRBV7-6 | . | TGTGCCAGCAGCTCGGGAGAGACCCAGTACTTC | CASSSGETQYF
. | TRBJ1-6 | TRBV7-2 | TRBD1 | TGTGCCAGCAGCAAGTGGACAGGGGTCAATTCACCCCTCCACTTT | CASSKWTGVNSPLHF
. | TRBJ1-1 | TRBV5-1 | . | TGCGCCAGCTGCGATGATATGAACACTGAAGCTTTCTTT | CASCDDMNTEAFF
. | TRBJ1-6 | TRBV9 | . | TGTGCCAGCAGCGTAGCTCAGGGACTTGGTTCACCCCTCCACTTT | CASSVAQGLGSPLHF
. | TRBJ1-5 | TRBV27 | . | TGTGCCAGCAAGGGGGGGGGCAATCAGCCCCAGCATTTT | CASKGGGNQPQHF
few | TRBJ1-3 | TRBV5-4 | . | TGTGCCAGCTTCATACCGGGGGGAGGAAACACCATATATTTT | CASFIPGGGNTIYF
. | TRBJ1-2 | TRBV19 | TRBD1 | TGTGCCAGTAGTAATGACAGGGGAAGTGGCTACACCTTC | CASSNDRGSGYTF
. | TRBJ1-2 | TRBV7-2 | . | TGTGCCAGCAGCAACTATGGAGGCTACACCTTC | CASSNYGGYTF
. | TRBJ1-5 | TRBV7-8 | . | TGTGCCAGCAGCTTAGGGGGCTACAATCAGCCCCAGCATTTT | CASSLGGYNQPQHF
. | TRBJ1-3 | TRBV7-8 | . | TGTGCCAGCAGCCCCCGGGTGAAGAGCTCTGGAAACACCATATATTTT | CASSPRVKSSGNTIYF
. | TRBJ2-7 | TRBV5-8 | TRBD1 | TGTGCCAGCAGCCCGGGACAGGGTCGGGACGAGCAGTACTTC | CASSPGQGRDEQYF
. | TRBJ1-6 | TRBV10-2 | . | TGCGCCAGCAGAAACGTGGGTGCAGGGAATTCACCCCTCCACTTT | CASRNVGAGNSPLHF
. | TRBJ2-2 | TRBV30 | TRBD1 | TGTGCCTGGGATCCGGGACAGCACAACCCCGGGGAGCTGTTTTTT | CAWDPGQHNPGELFF
few | TRBJ2-3 | TRBV9 | TRBD2 | TGTGCCAGCAGCCCTAAACCGACTAGCGGGGTGGTCGGGGATACGCAGTATTTT | CASSPKPTSGVVGDTQYF
few | TRBJ1-4 | TRBV6-6 | TRBD1 | TGTGCCAGCAGGCCAGGGGGCGCGAGTGAAAAACTGTTTTTT | CASRPGGASEKLFF